This entry features one T cell receptor beta chain sequence. This sample was taken from a study of blood T cell repertoires in COVID-19. Whole-study context: From the United States, Italy and Spain came samples of acute and convalescent COVID-19.

The CDR3 runs 14 residues. Germline V gives CDR1 MNHEY, CDR2 SMNVEV (reference sequence). After removal of 6 bases from V and 6 bases from J, the junction contained 10 bases not matched to a gene. Sequencing was performed with immunoSEQ multiplex PCR; in TCRdb, only in-frame clones are kept and a portion is missing. Of around 240,000 clones listed, almost 85% were seen once; the top ten hold approximately 1.9%. This TCR came from a woman of 80 years or more with acute or convalescent COVID-19. Material for sequencing was peripheral blood. This chain uses TRBV27 with TRBJ2-7, with TRBD1 matching 8 bases. The CDR3 DNA is TGTGCCAGCAGGTCACAGGGGGGTTTCGGCGAGCAGTACTTC. Residues: CASRSQGGFGEQYF.